A single sample gave rise to the 25 T cell receptor beta chains below, sequenced in a study of OX40 agonist ivuxolimab in advanced cancers. Method: immunoSEQ multiplex PCR; TCRdb's copy keeps in-frame clones and lacks some. The sample shows 90,000 or so clones, about 91% of them seen only once. Sequenced here: CD4+ or CD8+ T cells sorted from blood, sampled in a trial of the OX40 agonist ivuxolimab. Source of these receptors: an adult with an advanced solid tumor such as melanoma, head and neck, liver or kidney cancer.

This chain uses TRBV18 with TRBJ2-7; D is undetermined. The CDR3 has 13 amino acids. Trimming removed 3 bases from V and 5 bases from J, with 11 bases in between. Germline loops: CDR1 KGHSH, CDR2 LQKENI. The CDR3 region has the DNA TGTGCCAGCTCACCGGGTCCTGAGGACGAGCAGTACTTC. This encodes CASSPGPEDEQYF.

The J gene is TRBJ1-6, the V gene TRBV28; D ambiguous. V was pared by 4 bases and J by 2 bases, with 12 bases between. The CDR3 is made up of 16 amino acids. The germline gives CDR1 MDHEN, CDR2 SYDVKM. CDR3 in amino acids: CASSSPVGAYNSPLHF. CDR3 sequence (DNA): TGTGCCAGCAGTTCTCCAGTGGGTGCCTATAATTCACCCCTCCACTTT.

In this sample, this clone turned up a few times. The chain combines TRBV5-1 with TRBJ2-7; D is ambiguous. The CDR3 runs to 14 residues. Germline loops: CDR1 SGHRS, CDR2 YFSETQ. V dropped 2 bases and J dropped 0 bases, with 9 bases sitting between them. The CDR3 loop reads CASSLDTYSYEQYF. The CDR3 DNA follows: TGCGCCAGCAGCTTAGACACCTACTCCTACGAGCAGTACTTC.

The CDR3 DNA sequence: TGTGCCAGCAGACCGGCCTGGGCGGGCTATGGCTACACCTTC. As protein: CASRPAWAGYGYTF. The gene calls are TRBV27 and TRBJ1-2; D unclear. CDR1 is MNHEY, CDR2 SMNVEV, per germline (reference sequence). The CDR3 extends over 14 amino acids. V lost 6 bases and J lost 4, with 15 bases in between.

A single count supports this clone. The chain joins TRBV4-2 to TRBJ2-2; 10 positions match TRBD2. Germline loops: CDR1 LGHNA, CDR2 YNFKEQ. The CDR3 is made up of 19 amino acids. V lost 2 bases and J lost 5; bases outside the gene matches: 14. CDR3 sequence reads: CASSQRVLSGRALTGELFF. The CDR3 DNA follows: TGTGCCAGCAGCCAAAGGGTACTAAGCGGGAGGGCCTTAACCGGGGAGCTGTTTTTT.

The chain is built from TRBV7-9 and TRBJ1-1, with no clear D. Germline V gene lookup returns CDR1 SEHNR and CDR2 FQNEAQ (reference sequence). Trimming took off 6 bases at V and 0 bases at J, with 11 bases between the two ends. This CDR3 has 14 residues. The DNA for the CDR3 is TGTGCCAGCAGTCGAAGTGCCCTGAACACTGAAGCTTTCTTT. This codes for CASSRSALNTEAFF.

The genes are TRBV9 and TRBJ2-7; D uncertain. Germline CDR1 is SGDLS and CDR2 is YYNGEE. V was pared by 0 bases and J by 0 bases, with 7 bases between. This CDR3 spans 14 amino acids. In nucleotides, the CDR3 is TGTGCCAGCAGCGTAGGGCTGTCCTCCTACGAGCAGTACTTC. It yields the protein CASSVGLSSYEQYF.

This clone was seen ten or more times. CDR3 loop: CASSETGGGNGYTF. The DNA for the CDR3 is TGTGCCAGCAGTGAGACAGGAGGGGGGAATGGCTACACCTTC. V is TRBV6-1 and J is TRBJ1-2, with D possibly being TRBD1 (6 bases). This CDR3 has 14 residues. Looked up from germline, CDR1 is MNHNS and CDR2 is SASEGT. V lost 3 bases to trimming and J lost 6 bases, with 14 bases between them.

On this clone: Other DNA sequences from this sample encode an identical CDR3 as well. The rearrangement joins TRBV30 to TRBJ1-2, with D perhaps TRBD1 (6 bases). Germline CDR1 GTSNPN, CDR2 SVGIG (reference sequence). This CDR3 has 13 amino acids. V dropped 2 bases and J dropped 4 bases, with 11 bases sitting between them. The CDR3 loop reads CAWSRDRPYGYTF. The CDR3 bases are TGTGCCTGGAGTCGCGACAGGCCCTATGGCTACACCTTC.

V gene TRBV11-2 combines with J gene TRBJ2-7, with 9 positions matching TRBD1. CDR3 length: 14 residues. Trimming took 4 bases from V and 6 from J; bases not matched to a gene: 7. The germline CDR1 and CDR2 sequences are SGHAT and FQNNGV. In DNA, the CDR3 is TGTGCCAGCAGCTCCGGGACAGGGTTAGGCGAGCAGTACTTC. Amino acid sequence: CASSSGTGLGEQYF.

The chain recombines TRBV2 with TRBJ2-3; D is ambiguous. The germline V gene encodes CDR1 SNHLY and CDR2 FYNNEI. The germline V and J ends were trimmed by 5 bases and 3 bases, with 9 bases remaining between them. The CDR3 runs to 13 residues. CDR3 nucleotide sequence: TGTGCCAGCAGTCCTCGACGGACAGATACGCAGTATTTT. Translated, it gives CASSPRRTDTQYF.

The J gene is TRBJ1-1, the V gene TRBV5-6, with 8 bases identical to TRBD1. CDR1 and CDR2 from the germline V gene are SGHDT and YYEEEE. V shed 4 bases and J 0 bases; nucleotides not matched to a gene: 5. CDR3 length: 15 amino acids. CDR3 sequence (DNA): TGTGCCAGCAGCCTGACGGACAGGGTGAACACTGAAGCTTTCTTT. Translation: CASSLTDRVNTEAFF.

The chain links TRBV7-2 to TRBJ2-3; D call uncertain. The V and J ends lost 3 bases and 8 bases respectively, with 12 bases between them. There are 13 residues in the CDR3. The germline V gene has CDR1 SGHTA and CDR2 FQGNSA. The CDR3 DNA is TGTGCCAGCAGCTTGTTGTTTCTGTCTACGCAGTATTTT. Protein sequence: CASSLLFLSTQYF. The full variable domain, with the rest looked up from reference TRBV7-2 and TRBJ2-3, is GAGVSQSPSNKVTEKGKDVELRCDPISGHTALYWYRQSLGQGLEFLIYFQGNSAPDKSGLPSDRFSAERTGGSVSTLTIQRTQQEDSAVYLCASSLLFLSTQYFGPGTRLTVL.

The V gene is TRBV10-3, the J gene TRBJ2-2, with D tentatively TRBD2 (6 bases). The CDR3 consists of 13 residues. V lost 5 bases to trimming and J lost 5 bases, with 9 bases between them. The germline V gene has CDR1 ENHRY and CDR2 SYGVKD. The CDR3 loop is CAISTGSTGELFF. The DNA for the CDR3 is TGTGCCATCAGTACCGGGAGTACCGGGGAGCTGTTTTTT.

This chain joins TRBV7-3 and TRBJ2-1; D tentatively reads TRBD1 or TRBD2 (5 bases each). The CDR3 spans 14 residues. CDR1 SGHTA and CDR2 FQGTGA come from the germline V gene. V lost 5 bases to trimming and J lost 5 bases, with 13 bases between them. CDR3 DNA sequence: TGTGCCAGCAGCCCTCAGAGGGGCGACAATGAGCAGTTCTTC. It yields the protein CASSPQRGDNEQFF. Full variable domain (remainder filled in from reference TRBV7-3 and TRBJ2-1): GAGVSQTPSNKVTEKGKYVELRCDPISGHTALYWYRQSLGQGPEFLIYFQGTGAADDSGLPNDRFFAVRPEGSVSTLKIQRTERGDSAVYLCASSPQRGDNEQFFGPGTRLTVL.

The chain carries TRBV28 and TRBJ1-1; D is unclear. Per the germline V gene, CDR1 is MDHEN and CDR2 is SYDVKM. The CDR3 is 13 amino acids. With 7 bases removed from V and 3 bases from J, the gap between germline ends came to 12 bases. Here the CDR3 reads CASTLGQYTEAFF. CDR3 DNA: TGTGCCAGCACCTTAGGGCAGTACACTGAAGCTTTCTTT.

The rearrangement joins TRBV30 to TRBJ1-4; D unresolved. Germline V lookup: CDR1 GTSNPN, CDR2 SVGIG (reference sequence). Trimming removed 2 bases from V and 6 bases from J, with 10 bases in between. CDR3 length equals 13 residues. For the CDR3, the DNA is TGTGCCTGGAGTAGTGAGGTTGATGAAAAACTGTTTTTT. This codes for CAWSSEVDEKLFF.

DNA for the CDR3: TGTGCCAGCAAGAGGTCGGCTCAAGAGACCCAGTACTTC. This codes for CASKRSAQETQYF. This chain links TRBV2 with TRBJ2-5; no clear D. Germline CDR1 reads SNHLY; CDR2 reads FYNNEI. The CDR3 length is 13 residues. Trimming removed 7 bases at V and 2 bases at J, with 11 bases between.

J is TRBJ2-3 and V is TRBV27, with 9 bases fitting TRBD1. The CDR3 is 16 residues long. Unmatched junction bases numbered 8, after V lost 4 bases and J lost 3 bases. Looked up from germline, CDR1 is MNHEY and CDR2 is SMNVEV (reference sequence). The CDR3 protein is CASSSPTGGVTDTQYF. CDR3 in DNA: TGTGCCAGCAGTTCCCCGACAGGGGGGGTGACAGATACGCAGTATTTT.

The chain joins TRBV27 to TRBJ2-7, with D perhaps TRBD2 (6 bases). V lost 2 bases to trimming and J lost 9 bases, with 11 bases between them. The CDR3 loop spans 12 amino acids. The germline gives CDR1 MNHEY, CDR2 SMNVEV (reference sequence). The DNA of the CDR3 is TGTGCCAGCAGTTTAGGAGGGTTCAGGCAGTACTTC. This translates into CASSLGGFRQYF.

This clone was recorded a few times. This chain joins TRBV2 and TRBJ1-1; D not resolved. Germline V gene lookup returns CDR1 SNHLY and CDR2 FYNNEI. This CDR3 spans 13 amino acids. Trimming pared 8 bases from V and 0 bases from J, leaving 10 bases between. As DNA, the CDR3 is TGTGCCAGCGGAGGCAGACTGAACACTGAAGCTTTCTTT. Translation: CASGGRLNTEAFF.

The V gene is TRBV7-8, the J gene TRBJ1-1; possibly TRBD1 for D (5 bases). The length of the CDR3 is 12 residues. V was cut by 2 bases and J by 7 bases, with 8 bases left in between. Germline values: CDR1 SGHVS, CDR2 FQNEAQ. The CDR3 protein is CASSLTDSEAFF. As DNA, the CDR3 is TGTGCCAGCAGCTTAACCGACAGTGAAGCTTTCTTT.

This chain links TRBV28 with TRBJ1-5; perhaps TRBD1 as D (6 bases). Germline-derived CDR1 and CDR2 are MDHEN and SYDVKM. With 7 bases removed from V and 6 bases from J, the gap between germline ends came to 13 bases. The CDR3 has 13 amino acids. The CDR3 coding sequence is TGTGCCAGCAACCTTCCAGGGGTTCAGCCCCAGCATTTT. Its protein product is CASNLPGVQPQHF. The whole variable domain, remainder taken from reference TRBV28 and TRBJ1-5, is DVKVTQSSRYLVKRTGEKVFLECVQDMDHENMFWYRQDPGLGLRLIYFSYDVKMKEKGDIPEGYSVSREKKERFSLILESASTNQTSMYLCASNLPGVQPQHFGDGTRLSIL.

This rearrangement joins TRBV4-2 to TRBJ1-3, with TRBD1 identical over 8 bases. Germline assignment: CDR1 LGHNA and CDR2 YNFKEQ. The CDR3 runs to 15 residues. J gave up 2 bases and V 4 bases, and 4 bases lay outside the gene matches. The DNA for the CDR3 is TGTGCCAGCAGCCCCTGGACAGGGACTGGAAACACCATATATTTT. Protein sequence: CASSPWTGTGNTIYF.

The rearrangement joins TRBV28 to TRBJ2-1; unclear D gene. Per the germline V gene, CDR1 is MDHEN and CDR2 is SYDVKM. The V and J ends lost 6 bases and 9 bases respectively, with 15 bases between them. This CDR3 spans 13 amino acids. The DNA of the CDR3 is TGTGCCAGCAGGCCTGGAGAGCCCGTTGAGCAGTTCTTC. It codes for CASRPGEPVEQFF.